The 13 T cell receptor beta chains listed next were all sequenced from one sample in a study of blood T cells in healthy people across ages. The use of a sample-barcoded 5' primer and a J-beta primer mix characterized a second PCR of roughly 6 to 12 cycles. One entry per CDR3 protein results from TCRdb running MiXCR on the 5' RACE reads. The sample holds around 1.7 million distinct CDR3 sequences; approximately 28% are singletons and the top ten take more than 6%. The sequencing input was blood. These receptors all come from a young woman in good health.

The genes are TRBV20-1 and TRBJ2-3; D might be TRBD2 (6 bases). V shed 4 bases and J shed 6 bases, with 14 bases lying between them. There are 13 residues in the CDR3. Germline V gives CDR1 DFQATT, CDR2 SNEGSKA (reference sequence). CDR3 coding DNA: TGCAGTGCTACCGGGACTTTGAGGGATACGCAGTATTTT. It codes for CSATGTLRDTQYF.

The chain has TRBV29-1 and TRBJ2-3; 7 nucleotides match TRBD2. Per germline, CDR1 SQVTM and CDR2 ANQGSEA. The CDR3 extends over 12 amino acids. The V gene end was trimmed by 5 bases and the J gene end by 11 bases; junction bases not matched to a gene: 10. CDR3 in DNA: TGCAGCGTTTCGCTAGCGGAGTACGAGCAGTATTTT. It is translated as CSVSLAEYEQYF.

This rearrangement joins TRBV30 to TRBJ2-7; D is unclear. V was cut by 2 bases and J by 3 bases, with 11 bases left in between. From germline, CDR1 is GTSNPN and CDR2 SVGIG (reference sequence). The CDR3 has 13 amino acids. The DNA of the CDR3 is TGTGCCTGGAGTAAGCAACGGTTCTACGAGCAGTACTTC. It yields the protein CAWSKQRFYEQYF. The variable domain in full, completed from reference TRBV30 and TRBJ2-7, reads SQTIHQWPATLVQPVGSPLSLECTVEGTSNPNLYWYRQAAGRGLQLLFYSVGIGQISSEVPQNLSASRPQDRQFILSSKKLLLSDSGFYLCAWSKQRFYEQYFGPGTRLTVT.

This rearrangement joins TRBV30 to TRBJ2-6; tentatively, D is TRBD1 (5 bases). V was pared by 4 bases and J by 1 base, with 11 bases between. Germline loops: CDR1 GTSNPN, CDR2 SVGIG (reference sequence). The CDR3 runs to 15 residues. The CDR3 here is CAWTPQVSGANVLTF. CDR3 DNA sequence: TGTGCCTGGACCCCACAGGTTTCTGGGGCCAACGTCCTGACTTTC.

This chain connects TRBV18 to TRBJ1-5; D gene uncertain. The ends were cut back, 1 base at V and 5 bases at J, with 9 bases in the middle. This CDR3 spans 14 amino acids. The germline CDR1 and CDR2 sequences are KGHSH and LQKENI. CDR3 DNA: TGTGCCAGCTCACCACTAGGTGAAGATCAGCCCCAGCATTTT. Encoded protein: CASSPLGEDQPQHF.

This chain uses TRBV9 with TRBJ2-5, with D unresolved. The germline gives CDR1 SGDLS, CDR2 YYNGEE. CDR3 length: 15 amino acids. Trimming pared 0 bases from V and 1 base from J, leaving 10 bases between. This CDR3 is CASSVDLRIQETQYF. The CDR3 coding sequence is TGTGCCAGCAGCGTAGATCTGCGGATCCAAGAGACCCAGTACTTC.

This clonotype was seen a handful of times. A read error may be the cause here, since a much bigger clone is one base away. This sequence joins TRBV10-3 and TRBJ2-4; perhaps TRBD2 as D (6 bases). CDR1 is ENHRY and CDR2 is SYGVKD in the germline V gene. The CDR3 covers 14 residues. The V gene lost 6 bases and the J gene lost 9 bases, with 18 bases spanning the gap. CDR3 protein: CAIREGNAESIQYF. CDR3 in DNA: TGTGCCATCAGGGAGGGAAACGCCGAAAGCATTCAGTACTTC.

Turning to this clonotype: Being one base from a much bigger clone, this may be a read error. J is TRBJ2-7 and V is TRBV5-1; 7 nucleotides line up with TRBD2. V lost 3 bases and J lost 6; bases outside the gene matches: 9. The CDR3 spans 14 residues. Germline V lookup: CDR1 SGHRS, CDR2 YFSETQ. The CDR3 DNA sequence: TGCGCCAGCAGCTGGAAACTGGCGGGGGTCGAGCAGTACTTC. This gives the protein CASSWKLAGVEQYF.

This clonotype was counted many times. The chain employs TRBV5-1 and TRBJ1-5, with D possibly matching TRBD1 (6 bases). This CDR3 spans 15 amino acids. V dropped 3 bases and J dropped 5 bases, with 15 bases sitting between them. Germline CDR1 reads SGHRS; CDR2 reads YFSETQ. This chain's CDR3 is CASSYLGGADQPQHF. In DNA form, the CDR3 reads TGCGCCAGCAGCTACTTGGGGGGGGCTGATCAGCCCCAGCATTTT.

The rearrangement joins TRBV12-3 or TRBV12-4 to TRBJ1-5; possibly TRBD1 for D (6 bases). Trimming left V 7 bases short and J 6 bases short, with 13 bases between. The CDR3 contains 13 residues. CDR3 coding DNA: TGTGCCAGCAACCCAGGGGACTCTCAGCCCCAGCATTTT. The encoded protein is CASNPGDSQPQHF.

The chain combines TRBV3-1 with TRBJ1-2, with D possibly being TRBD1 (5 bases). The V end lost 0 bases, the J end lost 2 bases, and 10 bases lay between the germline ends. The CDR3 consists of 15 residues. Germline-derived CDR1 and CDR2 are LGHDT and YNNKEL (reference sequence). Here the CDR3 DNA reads TGTGCCAGCAGCCAAGAACTGACAGCGAACTATGGCTACACCTTC. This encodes CASSQELTANYGYTF.

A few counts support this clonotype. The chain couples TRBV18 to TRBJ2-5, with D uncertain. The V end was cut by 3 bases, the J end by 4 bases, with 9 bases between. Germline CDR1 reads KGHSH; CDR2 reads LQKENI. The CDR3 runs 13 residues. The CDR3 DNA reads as TGTGCCAGCTCACCGGTCGTTCCAGAGACCCAGTACTTC. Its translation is CASSPVVPETQYF.

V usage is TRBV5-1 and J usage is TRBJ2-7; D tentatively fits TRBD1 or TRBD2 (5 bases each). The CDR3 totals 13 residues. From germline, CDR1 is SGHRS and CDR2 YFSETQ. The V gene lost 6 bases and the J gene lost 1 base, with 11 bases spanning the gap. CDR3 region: CASTRDESYEQYF. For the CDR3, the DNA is TGCGCCAGCACTCGGGACGAATCCTACGAGCAGTACTTC. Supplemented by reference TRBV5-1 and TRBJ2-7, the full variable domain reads KAGVTQTPRYLIKTRGQQVTLSCSPISGHRSVSWYQQTPGQGLQFLFEYFSETQRNKGNFPGRFSGRQFSNSRSEMNVSTLELGDSALYLCASTRDESYEQYFGPGTRLTVT.